This TCR beta chain was identified in a study of blood T cell repertoires in COVID-19. This CDR3 region has 15 residues. CDR1 is LGHNA, CDR2 YSLEER, per germline. The ends were cut back, 0 bases at V and 4 bases at J, with 12 bases in the middle. In the original analysis: The authors estimated nucleated cell counts from reference gene primer amplification. Clones were sequenced by immunoSEQ multiplex PCR, and TCRdb holds only the in-frame ones, with some missing. V and J calls and clone size are given by that table; D and trimming were obtained from the DNA. The data hold 300,000 to 400,000 clones, with roughly 87% observed a single time.

The clonotype comes from a man aged 25-45 years with COVID-19, enrolled during active disease. The chain employs TRBV4-3 and TRBJ1-1, with D perhaps TRBD1 (6 bases). Input material: peripheral blood. CDR3 sequence: CASSQDNGGLTEAFF. In DNA, the CDR3 is TGCGCCAGCAGCCAAGATAACGGGGGGCTCACTGAAGCTTTCTTT.